The rows below give T cell receptor beta chains drawn from one sample of a study of blood T cell repertoires in COVID-19. The table came from immunoSEQ multiplex PCR; TCRdb's copy has only in-frame clones and leaves some out. This table holds 250,000 or so clones, around 90% found once. The sample comprised PBMCs or T cells enriched from blood (not recorded which). Every receptor here comes from a woman in her 30s with acute COVID-19. Each CDR3 is given with its conserved first and last residue. The D gene is left open where the match is weak. Only part of the rows carry a size: once, few, many, or a class if the clone is expanded.

TRBJ2-5 14 TRBD2 . TRBV5-8 TGTGCCAGCAGCTCCCGGGAGGGGGGAGAGACCCAGTACTTC CASSSREGGETQYF
TRBJ2-7 11 . . TRBV28 TGTGCCACCGAACAGGGTTACGAGCAGTACTTC CATEQGYEQYF
TRBJ2-7 14 . . TRBV6-5 TGTGCCAGCAGTTACTCGGCAGGTTCCTACGAGCAGTACTTC CASSYSAGSYEQYF
TRBJ1-1 14 . few TRBV6-5 TGTGCCAGCATACTCCGGGGGGGAATCACTGAAGCTTTCTTT CASILRGGITEAFF
TRBJ1-5 16 TRBD1 . TRBV7-3 TGTGCCAGCAGCTTCTCACAGGGGTTGAGCAATCAGCCCCAGCATTTT CASSFSQGLSNQPQHF
TRBJ2-1 15 TRBD2 . TRBV7-7 TGTGCTAGCAGCTTACTAGCGGGAGGGCCCGGTGAGCAGTTCTTC CASSLLAGGPGEQFF
TRBJ1-4 14 . . TRBV14 TGTGCCAGCAGCCAACAGGCAACTAATGAAAAACTGTTTTTT CASSQQATNEKLFF
TRBJ2-2 15 TRBD2 . TRBV10-1 TGCGCCAGCAGGGCAGGACTAGCGGGACCCGGGGAGCTGTTTTTT CASRAGLAGPGELFF
TRBJ2-7 16 TRBD2 . TRBV7-9 TGTGCCAGCAGCCATAAAGCTAGCGGGAGCCCCTACGAGCAGTACTTC CASSHKASGSPYEQYF
TRBJ2-1 14 . . TRBV19 TGTGCCAGTACGGTCGGGAACCCCGGGAGTGAGCAGTTCTTC CASTVGNPGSEQFF
TRBJ2-7 13 . . TRBV27 TGTGCCAGCAAACAGGGAATTTCCTACGAGCAGTACTTC CASKQGISYEQYF
TRBJ2-3 14 . . TRBV27 TGTGCCAGCAGTTTTACGGACTGGGGTGATACGCAGTATTTT CASSFTDWGDTQYF
TRBJ2-7 15 TRBD2 . TRBV29-1 TGCAGCGTTGAGTCGTCGGCTAGCGGGAGCTCCGAGCAGTACTTC CSVESSASGSSEQYF
TRBJ2-7 17 TRBD2 . TRBV27 TGTGCCAGCTCTACGGGGACTAGCGGGAGGGCTATCTACGAGCAGTACTTC CASSTGTSGRAIYEQYF
TRBJ1-5 15 . . TRBV5-5 TGTGCCAGCAGCTTGTGGGAGGACAAGGATCAGCCCCAGCATTTT CASSLWEDKDQPQHF
TRBJ2-7 16 . . TRBV28 TGTGCCAGCAGTGTTCCGGGAGTCCGAGTTTCGCACGAGCAGTACTTC CASSVPGVRVSHEQYF
TRBJ2-7 15 TRBD1 . TRBV9 TGTGCCAGCAGCGTAGAACAGGGGGGCTCCTACGAGCAGTACTTC CASSVEQGGSYEQYF
TRBJ2-7 12 . . TRBV28 TGTGCCAGCAGTTTTGATTTGGCCGAGCAGTACTTC CASSFDLAEQYF
TRBJ2-7 13 TRBD2 . TRBV14 TGTGCCAGCAGCCAAGGTCGGGGGGACGAGCAGTACTTC CASSQGRGDEQYF
TRBJ2-7 14 TRBD1 once TRBV10-3 TGTGCCATCAGTGAGGAGACAGGGCAATACGAGCAGTACTTC CAISEETGQYEQYF
TRBJ1-1 15 . . TRBV10-3 TGTGCCATCAGGGATGACAGTATCGGAAACACTGAAGCTTTCTTT CAIRDDSIGNTEAFF
TRBJ2-1 15 TRBD2 . TRBV7-3 TGTGCCAGCAGCCCCGGGGAGGGATCCTACAATGAGCAGTTCTTC CASSPGEGSYNEQFF
TRBJ2-5 16 . . TRBV7-6 TGTGCCAGCAGCTTAAACGGGGGGACAACACAAGAGACCCAGTACTTC CASSLNGGTTQETQYF
TRBJ2-1 16 TRBD2 . TRBV19 TGTGCCAGTAGTAACCCTAGCGGGGCCTCCTACAATGAGCAGTTCTTC CASSNPSGASYNEQFF
TRBJ2-7 16 TRBD2 . TRBV18 TGTGCCAGCTCACGAACTAGCGGGTACCCAATCTACGAGCAGTACTTC CASSRTSGYPIYEQYF
TRBJ2-7 14 . once TRBV27 TGTGCCAGCAGTTTATCCCCCCCCTTATACGAGCAGTACTTC CASSLSPPLYEQYF
TRBJ2-7 12 . . TRBV2 TGTGCCAGCAGGGAGGGGCCGAAGGGACAGTACTTC CASREGPKGQYF
TRBJ2-7 14 . . TRBV6-5 TGTGCCAGCACTGGGTGGGGGCAATCCTACGAGCAGTACTTC CASTGWGQSYEQYF
TRBJ2-7 16 TRBD2 . TRBV7-2 TGTGCCAGCAGCCGTCGGCTCGTTGCGGGAGACAACGAGCAGTACTTC CASSRRLVAGDNEQYF
TRBJ1-3 17 . . TRBV28 TGTGCCAGCAGCTCGGGTCAGGGGATCGTCTCTGGAAACACCATATATTTT CASSSGQGIVSGNTIYF
TRBJ1-2 14 TRBD1 . TRBV28 TGTGCCAGCAGTTCAATAGGGACAGCCCAGAATACCACCTTC CASSSIGTAQNTTF
TRBJ2-7 13 TRBD2 . TRBV11-2 TGTGCCAGCAGCCCGGGACTATCCTACGAGCAGTACTTC CASSPGLSYEQYF
TRBJ1-1 13 . . TRBV3-1/TRBV3-2 TGTGCCAGCAGGGCTCTGTCGAACACTGAAGCTTTCTTT CASRALSNTEAFF
TRBJ1-1 13 . once TRBV27 TGTGCCAGCAGGTTCGGTGGGAACACTGAAGCTTTCTTT CASRFGGNTEAFF
TRBJ2-3 15 TRBD2 few TRBV10-3 TGTGCCATCAGTGAGCCCCTAGCGGACACAGATACGCAGTATTTT CAISEPLADTDTQYF
TRBJ1-2 10 . . TRBV27 TGTGCCAGCAAAGCCTATGGCTACACCTTC CASKAYGYTF
TRBJ1-2 13 TRBD1 . TRBV19 TGTGCCAGTAGCAATGACAGGGTAGGCGGCTACACCTTC CASSNDRVGGYTF
TRBJ2-3 15 TRBD2 . TRBV13 TGTGCCAGCAGCATTAAGCGGGGCAGCACAGATACGCAGTATTTT CASSIKRGSTDTQYF
TRBJ2-1 14 . . TRBV10-3 TGTGCCATCAGTGAGTCCTCGGGATTCTATGAGCAGTTCTTC CAISESSGFYEQFF
TRBJ1-5 13 TRBD1 . TRBV27 TGTGCCAGCAGAGGACAGGAAAATCAGCCCCAGCATTTT CASRGQENQPQHF
TRBJ2-1 14 TRBD2 . TRBV6-2/TRBV6-3 TGTGCCAGCAGTTACTTAGCGGGATCCAATGAGCAGTTCTTC CASSYLAGSNEQFF
TRBJ1-1 13 . . TRBV28 TGTGCCAGCAGTTTACAGGGATACACTGAAGCTTTCTTT CASSLQGYTEAFF
TRBJ2-3 14 . . TRBV6-5 TGTGCCAGCAGTTACGATAGAACGACAGATACGCAGTATTTT CASSYDRTTDTQYF
TRBJ2-6 15 . . TRBV5-4 TGTGCCAGCAGCAAGACTGCGTCTGGGGCCAACGTCCTGACTTTC CASSKTASGANVLTF
TRBJ2-1 13 . . TRBV29-1 TGCAGCGTTGAAGGAGACAGTTACAATGAGCAGTTCTTC CSVEGDSYNEQFF
TRBJ1-6 17 . few TRBV15 TGTGCCACCAGAATTCGGACAGCCAGCTCCTATAATTCACCCCTCCACTTT CATRIRTASSYNSPLHF